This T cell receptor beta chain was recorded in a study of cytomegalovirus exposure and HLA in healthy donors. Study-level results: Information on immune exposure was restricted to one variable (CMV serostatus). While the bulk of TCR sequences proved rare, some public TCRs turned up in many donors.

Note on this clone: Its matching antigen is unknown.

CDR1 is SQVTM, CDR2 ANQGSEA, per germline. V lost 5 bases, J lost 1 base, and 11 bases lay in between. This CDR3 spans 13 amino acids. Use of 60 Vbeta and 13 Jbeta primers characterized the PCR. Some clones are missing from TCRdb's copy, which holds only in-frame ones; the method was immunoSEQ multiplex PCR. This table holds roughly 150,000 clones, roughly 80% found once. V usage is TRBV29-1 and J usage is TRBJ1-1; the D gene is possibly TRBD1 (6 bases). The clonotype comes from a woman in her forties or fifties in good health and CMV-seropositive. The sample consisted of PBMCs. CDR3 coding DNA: TGCAGCGTTAAGGGGGAGGGGAACACTGAAGCTTTCTTT. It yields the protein CSVKGEGNTEAFF.